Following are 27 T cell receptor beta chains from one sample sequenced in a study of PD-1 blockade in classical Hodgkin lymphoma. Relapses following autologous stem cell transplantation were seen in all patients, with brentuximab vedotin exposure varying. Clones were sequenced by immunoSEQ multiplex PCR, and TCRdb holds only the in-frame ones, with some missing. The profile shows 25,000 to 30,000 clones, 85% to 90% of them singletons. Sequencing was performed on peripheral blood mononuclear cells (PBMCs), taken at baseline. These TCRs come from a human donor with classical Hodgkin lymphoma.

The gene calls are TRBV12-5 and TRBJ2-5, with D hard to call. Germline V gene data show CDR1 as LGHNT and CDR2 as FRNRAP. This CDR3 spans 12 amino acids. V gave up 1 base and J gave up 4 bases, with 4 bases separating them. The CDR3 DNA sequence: TGTGCTAGTGGTTTGGATACAGAGACCCAGTACTTC. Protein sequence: CASGLDTETQYF. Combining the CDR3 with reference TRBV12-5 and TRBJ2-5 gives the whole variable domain DARVTQTPRHKVTEMGQEVTMRCQPILGHNTVFWYRQTMMQGLELLAYFRNRAPLDDSGMPKDRFSAEMPDATLATLKIQPSEPRDSAVYFCASGLDTETQYFGPGTRLLVL.

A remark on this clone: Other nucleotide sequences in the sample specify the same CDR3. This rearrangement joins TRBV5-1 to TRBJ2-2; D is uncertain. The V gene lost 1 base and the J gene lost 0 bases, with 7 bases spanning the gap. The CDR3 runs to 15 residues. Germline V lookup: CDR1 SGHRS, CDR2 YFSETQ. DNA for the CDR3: TGCGCCAGCAGCTTGAACAGCGCGAACACCGGGGAGCTGTTTTTT. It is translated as CASSLNSANTGELFF.

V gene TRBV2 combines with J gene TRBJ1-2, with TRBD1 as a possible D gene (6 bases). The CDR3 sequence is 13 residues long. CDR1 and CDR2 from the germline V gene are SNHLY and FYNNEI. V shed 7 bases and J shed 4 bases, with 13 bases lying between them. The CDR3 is CASIDRPAYGYTF. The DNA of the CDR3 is TGTGCCAGCATTGACAGGCCTGCCTATGGCTACACCTTC.

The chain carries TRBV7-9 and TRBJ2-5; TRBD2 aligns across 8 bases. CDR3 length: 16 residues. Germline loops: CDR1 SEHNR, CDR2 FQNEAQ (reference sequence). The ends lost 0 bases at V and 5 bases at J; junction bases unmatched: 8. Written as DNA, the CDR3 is TGTGCCAGCAGCTTAGCCGGGGGGGCACACAAGGAGACCCAGTACTTC. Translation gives CASSLAGGAHKETQYF.

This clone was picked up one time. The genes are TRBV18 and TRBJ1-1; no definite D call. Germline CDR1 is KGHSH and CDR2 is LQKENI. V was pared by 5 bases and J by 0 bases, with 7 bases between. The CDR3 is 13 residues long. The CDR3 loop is CASSESVNTEAFF. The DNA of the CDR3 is TGTGCCAGCTCAGAAAGCGTGAACACTGAAGCTTTCTTT. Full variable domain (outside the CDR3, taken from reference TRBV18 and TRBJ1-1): NAGVMQNPRHLVRRRGQEARLRCSPMKGHSHVYWYRQLPEEGLKFMVYLQKENIIDESGMPKERFSAEFPKEGPSILRIQQVVRGDSAAYFCASSESVNTEAFFGQGTRLTVV.

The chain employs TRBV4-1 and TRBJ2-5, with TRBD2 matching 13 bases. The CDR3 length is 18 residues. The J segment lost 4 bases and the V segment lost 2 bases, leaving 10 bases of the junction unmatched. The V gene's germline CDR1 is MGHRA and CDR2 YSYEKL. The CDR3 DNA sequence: TGCGCCAGCAGCCAACTTCGACTAGCGGGGGGCCGGGGAGAGACCCAGTACTTC. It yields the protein CASSQLRLAGGRGETQYF.

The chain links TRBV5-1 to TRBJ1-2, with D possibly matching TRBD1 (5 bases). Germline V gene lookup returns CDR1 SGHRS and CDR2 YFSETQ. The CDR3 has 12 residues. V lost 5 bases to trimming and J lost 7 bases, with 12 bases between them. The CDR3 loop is CASSFQGLGYTF. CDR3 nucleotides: TGCGCCAGCAGTTTTCAGGGTCTTGGCTACACCTTC. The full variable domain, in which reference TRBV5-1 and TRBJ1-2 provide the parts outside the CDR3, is KAGVTQTPRYLIKTRGQQVTLSCSPISGHRSVSWYQQTPGQGLQFLFEYFSETQRNKGNFPGRFSGRQFSNSRSEMNVSTLELGDSALYLCASSFQGLGYTFGSGTRLTVV.

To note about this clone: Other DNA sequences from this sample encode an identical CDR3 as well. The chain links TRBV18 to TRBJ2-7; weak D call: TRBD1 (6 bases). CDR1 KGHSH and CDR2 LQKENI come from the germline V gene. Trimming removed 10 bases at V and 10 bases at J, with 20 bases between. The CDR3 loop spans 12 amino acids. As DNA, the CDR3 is TGTGCCACCTCTTCAACAGGGATCGAACAGTACTTC. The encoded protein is CATSSTGIEQYF. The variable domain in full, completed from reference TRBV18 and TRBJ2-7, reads NAGVMQNPRHLVRRRGQEARLRCSPMKGHSHVYWYRQLPEEGLKFMVYLQKENIIDESGMPKERFSAEFPKEGPSILRIQQVVRGDSAAYFCATSSTGIEQYFGPGTRLTVT.

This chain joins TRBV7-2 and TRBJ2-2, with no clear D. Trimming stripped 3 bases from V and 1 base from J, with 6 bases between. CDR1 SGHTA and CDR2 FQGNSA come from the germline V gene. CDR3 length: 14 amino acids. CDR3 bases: TGTGCCAGCAGCTTGATCCGGAACACCGGGGAGCTGTTTTTT. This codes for CASSLIRNTGELFF. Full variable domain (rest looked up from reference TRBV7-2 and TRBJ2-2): GAGVSQSPSNKVTEKGKDVELRCDPISGHTALYWYRQSLGQGLEFLIYFQGNSAPDKSGLPSDRFSAERTGGSVSTLTIQRTQQEDSAVYLCASSLIRNTGELFFGEGSRLTVL.

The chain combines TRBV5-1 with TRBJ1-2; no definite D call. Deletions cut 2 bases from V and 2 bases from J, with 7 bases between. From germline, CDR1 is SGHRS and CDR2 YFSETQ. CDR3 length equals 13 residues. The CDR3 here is CASSLGENYGYTF. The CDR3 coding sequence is TGCGCCAGCAGCTTAGGAGAAAACTATGGCTACACCTTC.

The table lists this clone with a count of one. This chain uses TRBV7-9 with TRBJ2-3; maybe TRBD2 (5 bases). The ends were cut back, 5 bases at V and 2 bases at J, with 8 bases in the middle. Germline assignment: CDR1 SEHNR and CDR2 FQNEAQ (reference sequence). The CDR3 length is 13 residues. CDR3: CASSKDFTDTQYF. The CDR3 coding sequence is TGTGCCAGCAGCAAGGACTTCACAGATACGCAGTATTTT.

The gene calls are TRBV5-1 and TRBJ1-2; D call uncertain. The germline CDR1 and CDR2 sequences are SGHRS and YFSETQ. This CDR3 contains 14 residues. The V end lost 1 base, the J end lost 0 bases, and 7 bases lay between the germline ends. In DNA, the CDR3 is TGCGCCAGCAGCTTGCCCCTTACTAACTATGGCTACACCTTC. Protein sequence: CASSLPLTNYGYTF.

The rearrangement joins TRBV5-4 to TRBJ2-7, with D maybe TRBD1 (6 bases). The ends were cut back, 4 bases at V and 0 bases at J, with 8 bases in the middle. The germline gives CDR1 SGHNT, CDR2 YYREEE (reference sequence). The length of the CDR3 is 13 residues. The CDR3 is CASSGGLSYEQYF. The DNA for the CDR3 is TGTGCCAGCAGCGGGGGCCTCTCCTACGAGCAGTACTTC. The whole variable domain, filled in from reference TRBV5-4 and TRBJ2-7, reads ETGVTQSPTHLIKTRGQQVTLRCSSQSGHNTVSWYQQALGQGPQFIFQYYREEENGRGNFPPRFSGLQFPNYSSELNVNALELDDSALYLCASSGGLSYEQYFGPGTRLTVT.

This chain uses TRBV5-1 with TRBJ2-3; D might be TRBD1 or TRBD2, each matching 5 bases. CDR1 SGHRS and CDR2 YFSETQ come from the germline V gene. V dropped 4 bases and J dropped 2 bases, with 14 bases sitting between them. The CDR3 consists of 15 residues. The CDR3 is CASSQGGSITDTQYF. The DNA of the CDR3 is TGCGCCAGCAGCCAGGGCGGGTCTATCACAGATACGCAGTATTTT.

Here the CDR3 reads CASSYMDLYNSPLHF. CDR3 sequence (DNA): TGTGCCAGCAGTTACATGGACCTCTATAATTCACCCCTCCACTTT. The chain joins TRBV5-6 to TRBJ1-6; D gene unclear. The CDR3 runs 15 residues. Trimming removed 5 bases at V and 3 bases at J, with 12 bases between. Germline loops: CDR1 SGHDT, CDR2 YYEEEE.

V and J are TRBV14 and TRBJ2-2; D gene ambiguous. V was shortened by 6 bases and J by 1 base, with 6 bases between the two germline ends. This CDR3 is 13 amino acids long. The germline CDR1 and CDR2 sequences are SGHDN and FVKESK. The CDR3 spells CASRDWNTGELFF. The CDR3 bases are TGTGCCAGCAGAGACTGGAACACCGGGGAGCTGTTTTTT.

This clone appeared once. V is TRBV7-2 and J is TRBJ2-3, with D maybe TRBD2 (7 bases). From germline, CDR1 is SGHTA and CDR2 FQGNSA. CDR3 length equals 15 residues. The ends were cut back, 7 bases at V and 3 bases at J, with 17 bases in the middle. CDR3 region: CASTRGAGATDTQYF. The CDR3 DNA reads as TGTGCCAGCACTCGGGGGGCAGGGGCTACAGATACGCAGTATTTT.

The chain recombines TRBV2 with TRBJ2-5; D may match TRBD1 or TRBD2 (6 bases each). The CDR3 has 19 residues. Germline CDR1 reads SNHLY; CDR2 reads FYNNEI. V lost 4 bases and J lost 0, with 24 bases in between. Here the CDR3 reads CASSGIQLRGTPNQETQYF. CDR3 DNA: TGTGCCAGCAGTGGTATTCAACTGAGGGGGACTCCTAACCAAGAGACCCAGTACTTC.

The CDR3 region is CASSVASTSGGTSEQFF. The DNA for the CDR3 is TGTGCCAGCAGCGTAGCCTCCACTAGCGGGGGAACTTCCGAGCAGTTCTTC. This chain connects TRBV9 to TRBJ2-1, with 11 bases lining up with TRBD2. V dropped 0 bases and J dropped 10; count of bases not matched to a gene: 12. In germline, CDR1 is SGDLS, CDR2 YYNGEE. The CDR3 spans 17 residues.

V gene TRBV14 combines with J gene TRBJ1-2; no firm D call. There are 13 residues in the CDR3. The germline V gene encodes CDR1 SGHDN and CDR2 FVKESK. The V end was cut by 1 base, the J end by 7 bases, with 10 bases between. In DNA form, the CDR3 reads TGTGCCAGCAGCCAAGCTTATTCCACTGGCTACACCTTC. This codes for CASSQAYSTGYTF.

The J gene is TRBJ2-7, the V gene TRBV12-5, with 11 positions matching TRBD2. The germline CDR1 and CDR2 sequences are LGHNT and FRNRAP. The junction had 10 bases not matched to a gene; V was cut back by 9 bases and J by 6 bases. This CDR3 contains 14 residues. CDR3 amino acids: CASVSSGGAGEQYF. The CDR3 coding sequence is TGTGCTAGCGTCAGTAGCGGGGGGGCCGGCGAGCAGTACTTC.

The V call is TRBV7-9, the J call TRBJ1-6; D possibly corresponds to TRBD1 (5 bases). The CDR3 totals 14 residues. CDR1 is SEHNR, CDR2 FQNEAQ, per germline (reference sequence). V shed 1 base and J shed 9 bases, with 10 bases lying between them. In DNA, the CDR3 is TGTGCCAGCAGCTTAGGGGGCGCAGGTTCACCCCTCCACTTT. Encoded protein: CASSLGGAGSPLHF.

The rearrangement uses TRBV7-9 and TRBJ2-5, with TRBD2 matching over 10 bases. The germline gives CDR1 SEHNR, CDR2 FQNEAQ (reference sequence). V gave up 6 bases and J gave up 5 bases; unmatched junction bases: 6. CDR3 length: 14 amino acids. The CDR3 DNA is TGTGCCAGCAGAGCCGCTAGCGGGGGTGAGACCCAGTACTTC. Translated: CASRAASGGETQYF. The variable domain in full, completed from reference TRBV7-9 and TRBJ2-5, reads DTGVSQNPRHKITKRGQNVTFRCDPISEHNRLYWYRQTLGQGPEFLTYFQNEAQLEKSRLLSDRFSAERPKGSFSTLEIQRTEQGDSAMYLCASRAASGGETQYFGPGTRLLVL.

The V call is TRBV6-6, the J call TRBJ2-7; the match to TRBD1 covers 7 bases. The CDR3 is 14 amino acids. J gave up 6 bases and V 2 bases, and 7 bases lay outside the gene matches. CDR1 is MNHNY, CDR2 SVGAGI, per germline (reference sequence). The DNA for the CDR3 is TGTGCCAGCAGTTACAAGACAGGGTTGGCCGAGCAGTACTTC. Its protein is CASSYKTGLAEQYF.

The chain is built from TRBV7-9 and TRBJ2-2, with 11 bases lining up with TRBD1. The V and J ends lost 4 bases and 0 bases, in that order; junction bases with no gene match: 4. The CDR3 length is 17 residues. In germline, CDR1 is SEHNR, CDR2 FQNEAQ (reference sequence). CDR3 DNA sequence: TGTGCCAGCAGCTCGGGACAGGGGGGAGCGAACACCGGGGAGCTGTTTTTT. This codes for CASSSGQGGANTGELFF.

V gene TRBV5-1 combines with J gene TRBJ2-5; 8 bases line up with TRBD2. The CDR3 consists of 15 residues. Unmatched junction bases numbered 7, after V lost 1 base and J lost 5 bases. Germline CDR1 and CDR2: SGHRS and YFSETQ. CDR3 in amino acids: CASSLSGGDIETQYF. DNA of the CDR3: TGCGCCAGCAGCTTGTCCGGGGGGGATATCGAGACCCAGTACTTC.

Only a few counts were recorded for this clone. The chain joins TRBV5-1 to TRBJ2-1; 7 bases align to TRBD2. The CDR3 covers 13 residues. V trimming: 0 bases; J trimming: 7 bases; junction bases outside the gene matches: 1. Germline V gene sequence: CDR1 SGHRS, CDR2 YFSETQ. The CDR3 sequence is CASSLAGGNEQFF. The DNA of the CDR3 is TGCGCCAGCAGCTTGGCCGGGGGGAATGAGCAGTTCTTC.